A single sample is the source of the 3 T cell receptor beta chains below, sequenced in a study of blood T cell repertoires in COVID-19. Produced via immunoSEQ multiplex PCR; TCRdb's table is partial and in-frame only. The data hold about 200,000 clones, with approximately 80% observed a single time. Specimen: peripheral blood. These receptors all stem from a man in his forties with acute or convalescent COVID-19.

V usage is TRBV7-8 and J usage is TRBJ2-7; TRBD1 aligns across 7 bases. The germline gives CDR1 SGHVS, CDR2 FQNEAQ. V gave up 3 bases and J gave up 5 bases; unmatched junction bases: 10. CDR3 length: 15 residues. The CDR3: CASSFQYRGSDEQYF. CDR3 in DNA: TGTGCCAGCAGCTTTCAATACAGGGGATCGGACGAGCAGTACTTC.

The V and J genes are TRBV19 and TRBJ2-3; 7 bases align to TRBD1. Germline V CDR1 and CDR2: LNHDA, SQIVND (reference sequence). The J segment lost 4 bases and the V segment lost 5 bases, leaving 12 bases of the junction unmatched. This CDR3 is built from 16 residues. CDR3: CASSEDGTVWADTQYF. The DNA for the CDR3 is TGTGCCAGTAGTGAAGACGGGACAGTGTGGGCAGATACGCAGTATTTT. Using reference TRBV19 and TRBJ2-3 for the parts outside the CDR3, the full variable domain is DGGITQSPKYLFRKEGQNVTLSCEQNLNHDAMYWYRQDPGQGLRLIYYSQIVNDFQKGDIAEGYSVSREKKESFPLTVTSAQKNPTAFYLCASSEDGTVWADTQYFGPGTRLTVL.

This clone appeared a few times. The chain couples TRBV25-1 to TRBJ1-2; D is perhaps TRBD1 (5 bases). V was shortened by 2 bases and J by 8 bases, with 12 bases between the two germline ends. The CDR3 spans 13 residues. Per the germline V gene, CDR1 is MGHDK and CDR2 is SYGVNS. Written as DNA, the CDR3 is TGTGCCAGCAGTGAACTGGACAAGCAAGGCTACACCTTC. Residues: CASSELDKQGYTF.